The rows below give T cell receptor beta chains drawn from one sample of a study of CD8+ T cells in alopecia areata. TCRdb keeps only in-frame clones here, not all; method: immunoSEQ multiplex PCR. This sample carries approximately 6,900 clones, around 70% of them seen once, and the ten largest clones take 16%. The material sequenced was skin, taken at week 4, from a patient treated with tofacitinib. The receptor source for this set is a human donor with alopecia areata. Each CDR3 is given with its conserved first and last residue. The order of the fields is clone size, V gene, CDR3 length, D gene, J gene, CDR3 protein, CDR3 DNA. A D gene is named only where the DNA matches it firmly. The size of a clone is reported for some rows only, either as once, few or many, or as a class for expanded clones.

>-|TRBV4-1|18|TRBD1|TRBJ2-2
CASSQDRRTGAVRGELFF
TGCGCCAGCAGCCAAGATCGGCGCACAGGGGCCGTACGCGGGGAGCTGTTTTTT
>once|TRBV19|16|TRBD2|TRBJ2-4
CASSIRLAVGSVEQYF
TGTGCCAGTAGTATACGACTAGCGGTGGGTAGTGTAGAGCAGTACTTC
>-|TRBV18|17|-|TRBJ2-2
CASYGGAKTSNTGELLF
TGTGCCAGCTACGGAGGGGCAAAAACCTCGAACACCGGGGAGCTGCTTTTT
>-|TRBV1|11|-|TRBJ1-5
CTSSPLPRDHF
TGCACCAGCAGCCCCCTTCCCCGGGACCATTTT
>-|TRBV5-1|13|-|TRBJ2-1
CASSSGPHNEQFF
TGCGCCAGCAGCTCCGGTCCACACAATGAGCAGTTCTTC
>few|TRBV23-1|14|-|TRBJ2-1
CASPPRRGDNEQFF
TGCGCCAGCCCCCCCCGGCGGGGAGACAATGAGCAGTTCTTC
>-|TRBV5-1|14|-|TRBJ1-1
CASSFRTSADEAFF
TGCGCCAGCAGCTTCCGGACGAGTGCTGATGAAGCTTTCTTT
>-|TRBV18|14|TRBD1|TRBJ2-7
CASSPGTGRSEQYF
TGTGCCAGCTCACCTGGGACAGGGAGGAGCGAGCAGTACTTC
>-|TRBV5-1|18|-|TRBJ2-6
CASSLVTGPSSGANVLTF
TGCGCCAGCAGCTTGGTGACAGGACCCAGCTCTGGGGCCAACGTCCTGACTTTC
>-|TRBV18|14|-|TRBJ1-2
CASSPPTESYGYTF
TGTGCCAGCTCACCACCTACGGAGAGCTATGGCTACACCTTC
>-|TRBV6-5|12|-|TRBJ1-1
CASSSRRGEAFF
TGTGCCAGCAGTTCTCGCCGCGGTGAAGCTTTCTTT
>-|TRBV9|15|-|TRBJ1-4
CASSVGDPEQEKLFF
TGTGCCAGCAGCGTAGGGGACCCTGAGCAAGAAAAACTGTTTTTT
>-|TRBV14|12|-|TRBJ2-3
CASSHLHYAQYF
TGTGCCAGCAGCCATCTTCATTACGCGCAGTATTTT
>-|TRBV5-1|15|TRBD2|TRBJ2-3
CASSSSGRAPDTQYF
TGCGCCAGCAGCTCTAGCGGGAGGGCCCCAGATACGCAGTATTTT
>-|TRBV5-1|15|-|TRBJ2-7
CASSFGQHYSYEQYF
TGCGCCAGCAGCTTCGGCCAGCATTATTCCTACGAGCAGTACTTC
>-|TRBV29-1|13|-|TRBJ1-4
CSVENPVGEKLFF
TGCAGCGTTGAAAATCCGGTTGGTGAAAAACTGTTTTTT
>-|TRBV29-1|15|TRBD1|TRBJ2-1
CSVHGDRAFYNEQFF
TGCAGCGTTCACGGAGACAGGGCCTTCTACAATGAGCAGTTCTTC
>-|TRBV27|14|TRBD2|TRBJ2-7
CATSRGGKFHEQYF
TGTGCCACGTCCCGGGGAGGGAAGTTCCACGAGCAGTACTTC
>-|TRBV5-1|15|-|TRBJ2-7
CASSYGLTSYYEQYF
TGCGCCAGCAGCTATGGATTGACTAGTTACTACGAGCAGTACTTC
>-|TRBV2|12|-|TRBJ2-1
CASSGLLQHQFF
TGTGCCAGCAGTGGACTCCTCCAGCATCAGTTCTTC
>once|TRBV5-1|13|-|TRBJ1-6
CASSLFGDSPLHF
TGCGCCAGCAGCTTGTTCGGGGACTCACCCCTCCACTTT
>-|TRBV14|14|-|TRBJ2-7
CASSQEVQGLEQYF
TGTGCCAGCAGCCAAGAGGTACAGGGTCTCGAGCAGTACTTC
>-|TRBV4-1|19|-|TRBJ1-3
CASSQVNDEGHYSGNTIYF
TGCGCCAGCAGCCAAGTGAATGATGAGGGACATTACTCTGGAAACACCATATATTTT
>-|TRBV7-2|12|-|TRBJ2-7
CASEGHTYEQYF
TGTGCCAGCGAGGGTCATACCTACGAGCAGTACTTC
>-|TRBV7-2|15|TRBD1|TRBJ1-4
CASSAHRGTREKLFF
TGTGCCAGCAGCGCTCACAGGGGGACGAGGGAAAAACTGTTTTTT
>-|TRBV2|15|TRBD2|TRBJ2-7
CASRSGLAGINEQYF
TGTGCCAGCAGATCGGGACTAGCGGGGATCAACGAGCAGTACTTC
>few|TRBV6-1|13|-|TRBJ2-7
CASRQGRVYEQYF
TGTGCCAGCAGACAGGGAAGGGTCTACGAGCAGTACTTC
>-|TRBV9|16|TRBD2|TRBJ2-7
CASSRRSSGSFYEQYF
TGTGCCAGCAGCAGACGGTCCAGCGGGAGTTTCTACGAGCAGTACTTC
>few|TRBV7-9|15|-|TRBJ2-3
CASSLAWTSTDTQYF
TGTGCCAGCAGCTTAGCGTGGACCAGCACAGATACGCAGTATTTT
>-|TRBV7-2|14|-|TRBJ2-2
CASSRRGNTGELFF
TGTGCCAGCAGCCGTAGGGGGAACACCGGGGAGCTGTTTTTT
>-|TRBV5-1|15|-|TRBJ1-1
CASSLAWQPNTEAFF
TGCGCCAGCAGCTTGGCCTGGCAGCCTAACACTGAAGCTTTCTTT
>-|TRBV5-1|15|TRBD1|TRBJ2-3
CASSPQTGMKDTQYF
TGCGCCAGCAGCCCCCAGACAGGGATGAAGGATACGCAGTATTTT
>-|TRBV7-9|13|TRBD1|TRBJ1-2
CASREGQGYGYTF
TGTGCCAGCAGGGAGGGACAGGGTTATGGCTACACCTTC
>-|TRBV7-9|13|-|TRBJ1-2
CASSPGGAYGYTF
TGTGCCAGCAGCCCCGGGGGGGCGTATGGCTACACCTTC
>few|TRBV30|16|TRBD2|TRBJ2-1
CAWKEGLANSYNEQFF
TGTGCCTGGAAAGAAGGACTAGCGAACTCCTACAATGAGCAGTTCTTC
>-|TRBV30|14|-|TRBJ2-7
CAWSPVLMRYEQYF
TGTGCCTGGAGTCCAGTTTTGATGCGCTACGAGCAGTACTTC
>-|TRBV10-3|13|TRBD2|TRBJ2-1
CAIAAGGSDEQFF
TGTGCCATCGCGGCGGGAGGGAGCGATGAGCAGTTCTTC
>-|TRBV5-4|15|-|TRBJ2-3
CASSFSFLRADTQYF
TGTGCCAGCAGCTTCTCCTTTTTGAGGGCAGATACGCAGTATTTT
>few|TRBV27|16|-|TRBJ1-3
CASSPMIEASGNTIYF
TGTGCCAGCAGTCCCATGATAGAGGCCTCTGGAAACACCATATATTTT
>-|TRBV6-1|15|TRBD1|TRBJ1-1
CASNAMGTGDTEAFF
TGTGCCAGCAACGCTATGGGGACAGGGGACACTGAAGCTTTCTTT
>-|TRBV30|14|-|TRBJ1-4
CAWSGRATNEKLFF
TGTGCCTGGAGTGGCAGGGCAACTAATGAAAAACTGTTTTTT
>-|TRBV14|18|TRBD1|TRBJ2-2
CASSLRRGQGANTGELFF
TGTGCCAGCAGCCTTCGCCGGGGTCAGGGGGCGAACACCGGGGAGCTGTTTTTT
>-|TRBV29-1|14|-|TRBJ1-1
CSVAPVGRTTEAFF
TGCAGCGTGGCCCCTGTAGGGAGGACCACTGAAGCTTTCTTT
>-|TRBV5-8|12|-|TRBJ1-6
CASTGFNSPLHF
TGTGCCAGCACCGGCTTTAATTCACCCCTCCACTTT
>few|TRBV5-4|11|-|TRBJ2-7
CASTSGREQYF
TGTGCCAGCACTTCGGGGCGCGAGCAGTACTTC
>-|TRBV7-7|13|-|TRBJ1-1
CATSQVSTTEAFF
TGTGCTACTTCACAGGTGTCGACCACTGAAGCTTTCTTT
>-|TRBV4-2|14|-|TRBJ2-1
CASRTFSSYNEQFF
TGTGCCAGCAGGACCTTCAGCTCCTACAATGAGCAGTTCTTC
>-|TRBV25-1|17|TRBD2|TRBJ2-1
CASSDPTSGGSYNEQFF
TGTGCCAGCAGTGATCCAACTAGCGGGGGCTCCTACAATGAGCAGTTCTTC
>-|TRBV5-1|14|-|TRBJ2-1
CASSLSGPPNEQFF
TGCGCCAGCAGCTTGTCAGGACCCCCCAATGAGCAGTTCTTC
>-|TRBV4-1|15|-|TRBJ1-2
CASSQEPAWSAGYTF
TGCGCCAGCAGCCAAGAACCCGCTTGGTCGGCCGGCTACACCTTC
>-|TRBV14|13|-|TRBJ1-2
CAISRQAGYGYTF
TGTGCCATTTCCCGACAGGCGGGCTATGGCTACACCTTC
>-|TRBV6-1|15|TRBD2|TRBJ2-3
CASSVVAGGEDTQYF
TGTGCCAGCAGTGTTGTAGCGGGAGGAGAAGATACGCAGTATTTT
>-|TRBV10-1|16|TRBD1|TRBJ2-2
CASSDWAGGPGGELFF
TGCGCCAGCAGTGACTGGGCAGGGGGCCCGGGCGGGGAGCTGTTTTTT
>few|TRBV12-5|15|-|TRBJ1-5
CASGSSYYGNQPQHF
TGTGCTAGTGGTTCCTCCTATTACGGCAATCAGCCCCAGCATTTT
>-|TRBV7-6|16|TRBD2|TRBJ2-2
CASAEGTSIITGELFF
TGTGCCAGCGCGGAAGGGACTAGCATTATCACCGGGGAGCTGTTTTTT
>few|TRBV11-1|15|TRBD2|TRBJ2-7
CASSRFGDYLYEQYF
TGTGCCAGCAGCCGATTTGGGGACTACCTCTACGAGCAGTACTTC
>-|TRBV2|13|-|TRBJ2-7
CASSDYPTNEQYF
TGTGCCAGCAGTGATTATCCAACGAACGAGCAGTACTTC
>-|TRBV10-3|17|TRBD2|TRBJ2-2
CAISEFLAGGYTGELFF
TGTGCCATCAGTGAGTTCCTAGCGGGAGGTTACACCGGGGAGCTGTTTTTT
>few|TRBV6-6|10|TRBD2|TRBJ2-7
CATLAGGSSF
TGTGCCACTCTAGCGGGGGGATCCTCTTTC
>-|TRBV6-5|16|-|TRBJ2-2
CASSSPNRVNTGELFF
TGTGCCAGCAGTTCCCCGAACAGGGTGAACACCGGGGAGCTGTTTTTT